This T cell receptor beta chain was sequenced in a study of CD8 T cells in Susac syndrome (dated 2019 in TCRdb). At the level of the whole study: Of the Susac syndrome patients who were sequenced, under ten were in clinical remission while more than five had clinically active disease. At blood withdrawal, Susac syndrome patients were therapy-naive, treated with corticosteroids (with IVIg additionally given to some), or treated with IVIg alone. The study used repertoire sequencing to test whether antigen drove CD8+ T cell activation and differentiation in Susac syndrome. Broad study findings and their caveats: The number of individuals in the TCR sequencing and HLA analysis was recognized as being relatively small. The CD4+ T cell repertoire of patients with Susac syndrome showed no detectable clonal expansion.

Peripheral blood CD8+ and CD4+ T cells from healthy donors, Susac syndrome patients and multiple sclerosis patients were profiled using high-throughput TCR beta sequencing. The Susac syndrome patients fulfilled recently defined diagnostic criteria for either definite or probable disease. Bulk CD8+ and CD4+ T cells were purified by magnetic negative isolation, whereas CD8+ TEMRA cells were enriched by FACS. Blood was collected in EDTA tubes and processed within 24 hours, with PBMCs isolated through density gradient centrifugation. PBMCs intended for TCR sequencing were frozen in liquid nitrogen and were later thawed in a 37 degrees C water bath. The sorted or isolated CD4+, CD8+ and CD8+ TEMRA cells had a purity of 90% or higher. RNA was extracted with the RNeasy kit and 0.5 to 1 ug was reverse transcribed using random hexamers. The immunoSEQ multiplex PCR assay, covering 54 Vbeta and 13 Jbeta segments, was used to amplify TCR beta CDR3 regions. PCR amplification bias was corrected by using a synthetic template baseline for primer optimization and computational correction. In the paper's pipeline: Reads were annotated to V, D and J genes according to IMGT and were analyzed with immunoSEQ Analyzer, with only productive sequences retained. Clonality was computed as one minus Shannon entropy normalized by log2 of the number of productive unique sequences. For each patient and control, public and private clones were evaluated among the 100 most prevalent clones. Clones were defined as Susac-specific when absent from the healthy and MS cohorts, from approximately 970 published viral clones and from other ImmuneACCESS disease sequences. In TCRdb, the public reads were trimmed at Q25 with fastp and aligned with MiXCR, with productive beta chains retained. Rows matching on CDR3 protein sequence are summarized as one entry with the most common DNA and genes. It is TCRdb's table, rather than the study itself, that gives the V and J calls and clone size. Counted in this sample were tens of thousands of distinct CDR3 sequences; around 94% of them appeared once. The ten largest account for about 0.28% of the sample.

Including cysteine and phenylalanine, the CDR3 has 15 amino acids. Only the CDR3 DNA is retained, 45 bases long and in frame from the first base. The germline V gene (reference sequence) yields GTSNPN for CDR1 and SVGIG for CDR2. Trimming accounts for 1 base at V and 8 bases at J, while the number of junction bases matched to no gene is 9. About this clonotype: The specificity of this receptor is unknown. The record has no base qualities; no much larger clone is one base away.

This receptor was identified in a human donor with Susac syndrome. Material for sequencing was CD4+ T cells from PBMCs. The sequence is built from TRBV30 and TRBJ2-1; the junction holds 9 bases that match TRBD2. The CDR3 sequence is CAWSGGGAIVDEQFF. The DNA is TGTGCCTGGAGTGGCGGGGGGGCTATAGTGGATGAGCAGTTCTTC.